Listed below are T cell receptor beta chains from one sample, sequenced in a study of blood T cell repertoires in COVID-19. Assay: immunoSEQ multiplex PCR; the TCRdb copy retains only in-frame clones and omits some. This table has roughly 80,000 clones, approximately 80% appearing once. Input material: peripheral blood. The receptor source for this set is a man older than 75 with acute or convalescent COVID-19. The CDR3 runs from the conserved cysteine through the conserved F or W. D genes are given only for firm matches. Clone size is given for some rows only: seen once, a few or many times, or a class if the clone is expanded.

TRBV30	-	TRBJ2-1	-	TGTGCCTGGGGGGGATACAGGGCGCATGAGCAGTTCTTC	CAWGGYRAHEQFF
TRBV19	TRBD1	TRBJ1-2	once	TGTGCCAGTAGTGAGGGACAGAACTATGGCTACACCTTC	CASSEGQNYGYTF
TRBV5-1	-	TRBJ2-5	-	TGCGCCAGCAGCTTGTGGAGGGCAGGGGAGACCCAGTACTTC	CASSLWRAGETQYF
TRBV5-1	TRBD1	TRBJ1-6	few	TGCGCCAGCAGCTTGGCAGGGGGTTCACCCCTCCACTTT	CASSLAGGSPLHF
TRBV6-5	-	TRBJ1-1	-	TGTGCCAGCAGTCCCGCCGGGACAAAAAACACTGAAGCTTTCTTT	CASSPAGTKNTEAFF
TRBV6-5	-	TRBJ2-3	-	TGTGCCAGCAGTCCGGGACTCCGTGGCACGCAGTATTTT	CASSPGLRGTQYF
TRBV12-5	TRBD1	TRBJ2-1	once	TGTGCTAGTGGTCCAACCCTAGGGACAGGAGACAATGAGCAGTTCTTC	CASGPTLGTGDNEQFF
TRBV10-1	-	TRBJ2-7	-	TGCGCCAGCAGTGAAGGGGGCGGGGGGCGATACTACGAGCAGTACTTC	CASSEGGGGRYYEQYF
TRBV6-5	TRBD1	TRBJ2-1	-	TGTGCCAGCAGTTTTAACAGGGGTAGCTACAATGAGCAGTTCTTC	CASSFNRGSYNEQFF
TRBV27	TRBD1	TRBJ1-1	-	TGTGCCAGCAGTTCCCCATTACGGACAGGGAACACTGAAGCTTTCTTT	CASSSPLRTGNTEAFF
TRBV19	-	TRBJ1-6	medium-sized	TGTGCCACCAACTCAGGGAATGGTTCACCCCTCCACTTT	CATNSGNGSPLHF
TRBV12-5	TRBD1	TRBJ1-1	-	TGTGCTAGTAGAACAGGGGGCTTTCTGAACACTGAAGCTTTCTTT	CASRTGGFLNTEAFF
TRBV7-2	-	TRBJ2-7	-	TGTGCCAGCAGCTTTGCGGGGACCTACGAGCAGTACTTC	CASSFAGTYEQYF
TRBV5-1	-	TRBJ2-7	once	TGCGCCAGCAGCGTCGAGGGCTACGAGCAGTACTTC	CASSVEGYEQYF
TRBV7-9	-	TRBJ1-2	-	TGTGCCAGCAGCTCACGGACCAAGGGGGTTCTCTATGGCTACACCTTC	CASSSRTKGVLYGYTF
TRBV5-1	-	TRBJ1-4	few	TGCGCCAGCAGCTTGGAGGCAGGGACTAATGAAAAACTGTTTTTT	CASSLEAGTNEKLFF
TRBV5-6	-	TRBJ1-2	-	TGTGCCAGCAGCCTCCCCACAGATAGGTATGGCTACACCTTC	CASSLPTDRYGYTF
TRBV2	TRBD2	TRBJ2-3	-	TGTGCCAGCAGCTCCCTAGCGGGGGGGGGCGCAGATACGCAGTATTTT	CASSSLAGGGADTQYF
TRBV11-1	-	TRBJ1-1	-	TGTGCCAGCAGCGACCAACCGACAGTCAACACTGAAGCTTTCTTT	CASSDQPTVNTEAFF
TRBV5-1	-	TRBJ2-6	-	TGCGCCAGCAAAGAACAGGTATTCTCTGGGGCCAACGTCCTGACTTTC	CASKEQVFSGANVLTF
TRBV3-1/TRBV3-2	TRBD1	TRBJ2-7	few	TGTGCCAGCAGCCAGATGACAGGGCGCAATCAGTACTTC	CASSQMTGRNQYF
TRBV28	-	TRBJ2-3	-	TGTGCCAGCAGTCCGGGACACGCCACAGGCACAGATACGCAGTATTTT	CASSPGHATGTDTQYF
TRBV6-5	-	TRBJ2-3	-	TGTGCCAGCAGTCGCGACAGGAGTAGCACAGATACGCAGTATTTT	CASSRDRSSTDTQYF
TRBV3-1/TRBV3-2	-	TRBJ1-3	-	TGTGCCAGCAGAAACATCACAGGCTGGGTGGAAAACACCATATATTTT	CASRNITGWVENTIYF
TRBV10-3	-	TRBJ2-5	-	TGTGCCATCAGCACAGGGCAAGAGACCCAGTACTTC	CAISTGQETQYF
TRBV14	TRBD1	TRBJ1-3	-	TGTGCCAGCAGCCAGGTCTACAGGGGATATCGGTCTGGAAACACCATATATTTT	CASSQVYRGYRSGNTIYF
TRBV21-1	-	TRBJ2-7	-	TGTGCCAGCATGGACAGGCTGGGCGAGCAGTACTTC	CASMDRLGEQYF
TRBV5-1	TRBD1	TRBJ2-7	-	TGCGCCAGCAGGAATCCGGGACAGGGGACCGAGCAGTACTTC	CASRNPGQGTEQYF
TRBV5-1	-	TRBJ1-1	-	TGCGCCAGCAGCTGGGACCACAGGGATAAAGAAGCTTTCTTT	CASSWDHRDKEAFF
TRBV4-1	TRBD1	TRBJ1-1	-	TGCGCCAGCAGCCACGGTACAGGGGACCGGACTGAAGCTTTCTTT	CASSHGTGDRTEAFF
TRBV5-6	TRBD1	TRBJ2-2	-	TGTGCCAGCAGCACGGGACAGGGAAACACCGGGGAGCTGTTTTTT	CASSTGQGNTGELFF
TRBV6-2/TRBV6-3	-	TRBJ2-3	-	TGTGCCAGCAGTTACGGACTGGCAGATACGCAGTATTTT	CASSYGLADTQYF
TRBV9	-	TRBJ1-5	-	TGTGCCAGCAGCAGCTCGGGGTTTGGACAGCCCCAGCATTTT	CASSSSGFGQPQHF
TRBV12-3/TRBV12-4	-	TRBJ2-7	few	TGTGCCAGCAGTCTCCTCCGCCCAGGCTGGCAGTACTTC	CASSLLRPGWQYF
TRBV5-1	-	TRBJ1-4	once	TGCGCCAGCAGCTTGGTGGCGGGCAATGAAAAACTGTTTTTT	CASSLVAGNEKLFF
TRBV9	-	TRBJ2-3	once	TGTGCCAGCAGCGTAGGTTCTACCCGGGATACGCAGTATTTT	CASSVGSTRDTQYF
TRBV5-1	-	TRBJ2-2	-	TGCGCCAGCAGCTTGGATGGACTAAACACCGGGGAGCTGTTTTTT	CASSLDGLNTGELFF
TRBV29-1	-	TRBJ2-2	-	TGCAGCGTTGACGGGGATTTCACCGGGGAGCTGTTTTTT	CSVDGDFTGELFF
TRBV2	TRBD2	TRBJ2-3	few	TGTGCCAGCACCAAGCGGGGGCGTACAGATACGCAGTATTTT	CASTKRGRTDTQYF
TRBV18	TRBD1	TRBJ1-1	-	TGTGCCAGCTCACCACGTCTAGTCGGGACAGGGGACACTGAAGCTTTCTTT	CASSPRLVGTGDTEAFF
TRBV30	-	TRBJ2-7	-	TGTGCCTGGAGTGTAGCTCAGGGTTGGTTTGAGCAGTACTTC	CAWSVAQGWFEQYF
TRBV2	-	TRBJ1-3	-	TGTGCCAGCAGAGGAAGGGAGGCTGGAAACACCATATATTTT	CASRGREAGNTIYF
TRBV14	TRBD2	TRBJ2-1	-	TGTGCCAGCAGCCGGCTAGCGGGGTATTCCTACAATGAGCAGTTCTTC	CASSRLAGYSYNEQFF
TRBV7-9	-	TRBJ1-1	-	TGTGCCAGCTACCCCGGAGGAGGGAGAAACACTGAAGCTTTCTTT	CASYPGGGRNTEAFF
TRBV5-5	TRBD1	TRBJ1-2	few	TGTGCCAGCAGCTTGGTTGGGGACAGCGACTATGGCTACACCTTC	CASSLVGDSDYGYTF
TRBV7-7	-	TRBJ2-5	-	TGTGCTAGCAGCTTAGGTCTCGGAGCACAGGTCCAAACCCAGTACTTC	CASSLGLGAQVQTQYF
TRBV13	TRBD1	TRBJ2-7	-	TGTGCCAGCAGTTTTCCGGGACAGGGAGTCTACGAGCAGTACTTC	CASSFPGQGVYEQYF
TRBV6-5	-	TRBJ2-3	-	TGTGCCAGCGCCCGCTCTAGCGTAAGGACAGATACGCAGTATTTT	CASARSSVRTDTQYF
TRBV11-2	-	TRBJ1-4	-	TGTGCCAGCAGCGTTTCGCGGGGCGTTTATGAAAAACTGTTTTTT	CASSVSRGVYEKLFF
TRBV5-5	TRBD1	TRBJ2-2	once	TGTGCCAGCAGCTTGGCGCCGGGACAGTTGCACACCGGGGAGCTGTTTTTT	CASSLAPGQLHTGELFF
TRBV29-1	-	TRBJ2-5	-	TGCAGCGTTGAAGATCCCCAGCGCCGGTACCAAGAGACCCAGTACTTC	CSVEDPQRRYQETQYF
TRBV2	TRBD1	TRBJ2-7	few	TGTGCCAGCATATTGACAGGGGGCATCTACGAGCAGTACTTC	CASILTGGIYEQYF
TRBV7-7	-	TRBJ2-3	-	TGTGCTAGCAGCTTAGTTGCGGGGTCTAGCACAGATACGCAGTATTTT	CASSLVAGSSTDTQYF
TRBV3-1/TRBV3-2	TRBD1	TRBJ2-3	-	TGTGCCAGCAGTCGAGGACAGGGCACAGATACGCAGTATTTT	CASSRGQGTDTQYF
TRBV7-9	TRBD2	TRBJ2-1	-	TGTGCCAGCAGCTTATTAGCGAGGACTAGCGGTTACAATGAGCAGTTCTTC	CASSLLARTSGYNEQFF
TRBV3-1/TRBV3-2	TRBD1	TRBJ1-1	once	TGTGCCAGCAGCCAAACCTCCGGGACAGGGAAAACTGAAGCTTTCTTT	CASSQTSGTGKTEAFF
TRBV19	-	TRBJ1-6	-	TGTGCCAGTAGTATGCGGACACCCCTCCACTTT	CASSMRTPLHF
TRBV18	-	TRBJ1-2	-	TGTGCCAGCTCACCAACCGGGGCCCCCTCAGGGGCTAACTATGGCTACACCTTC	CASSPTGAPSGANYGYTF
TRBV3-1/TRBV3-2	-	TRBJ2-2	-	TGTGCCAGCAGCCAACCCCCGGGACAAGGGTTCATCGGGGAGCTGTTTTTT	CASSQPPGQGFIGELFF